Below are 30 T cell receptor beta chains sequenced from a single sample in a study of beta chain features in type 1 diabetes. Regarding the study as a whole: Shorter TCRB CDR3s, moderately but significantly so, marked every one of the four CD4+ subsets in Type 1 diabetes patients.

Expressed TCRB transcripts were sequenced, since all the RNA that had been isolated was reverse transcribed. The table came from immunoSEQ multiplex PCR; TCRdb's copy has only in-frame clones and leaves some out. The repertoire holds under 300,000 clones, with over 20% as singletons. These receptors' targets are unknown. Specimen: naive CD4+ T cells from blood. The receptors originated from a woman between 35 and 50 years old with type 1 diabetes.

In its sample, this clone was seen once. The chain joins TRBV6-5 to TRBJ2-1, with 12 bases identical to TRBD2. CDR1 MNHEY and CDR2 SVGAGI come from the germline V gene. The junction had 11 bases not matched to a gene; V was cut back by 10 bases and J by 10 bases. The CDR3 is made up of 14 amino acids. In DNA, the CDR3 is TGTGCCACCAGACTAGCGGGAGTGAAGGAGGAGCAGTTCTTC. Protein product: CATRLAGVKEEQFF.

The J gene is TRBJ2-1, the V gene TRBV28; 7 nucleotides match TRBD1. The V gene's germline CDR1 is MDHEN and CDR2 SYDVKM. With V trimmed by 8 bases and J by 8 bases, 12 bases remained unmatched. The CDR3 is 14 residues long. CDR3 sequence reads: CASRRGPSQDEQFF. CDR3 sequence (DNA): TGTGCCAGCCGAAGGGGGCCCAGCCAGGATGAGCAGTTCTTC.

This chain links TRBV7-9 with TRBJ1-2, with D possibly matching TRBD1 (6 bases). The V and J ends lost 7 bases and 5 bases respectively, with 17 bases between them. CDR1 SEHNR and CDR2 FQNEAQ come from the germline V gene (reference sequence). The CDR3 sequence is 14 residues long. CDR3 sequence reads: CASNLDSSGYGYTF. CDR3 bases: TGTGCCAGCAACCTGGACAGCTCGGGGTATGGCTACACCTTC.

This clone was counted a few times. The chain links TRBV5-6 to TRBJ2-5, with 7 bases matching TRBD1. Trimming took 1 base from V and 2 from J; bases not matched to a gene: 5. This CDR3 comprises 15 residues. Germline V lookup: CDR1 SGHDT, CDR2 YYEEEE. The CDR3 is CASSLLGTVQETQYF. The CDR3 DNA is TGTGCCAGCAGCTTGTTGGGGACAGTGCAAGAGACCCAGTACTTC.

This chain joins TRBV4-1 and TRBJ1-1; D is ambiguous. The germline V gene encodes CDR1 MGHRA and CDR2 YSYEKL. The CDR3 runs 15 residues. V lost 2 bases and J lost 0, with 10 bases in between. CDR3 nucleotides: TGCGCCAGCAGCCAATCGCAACTCCTGAACACTGAAGCTTTCTTT. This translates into CASSQSQLLNTEAFF.

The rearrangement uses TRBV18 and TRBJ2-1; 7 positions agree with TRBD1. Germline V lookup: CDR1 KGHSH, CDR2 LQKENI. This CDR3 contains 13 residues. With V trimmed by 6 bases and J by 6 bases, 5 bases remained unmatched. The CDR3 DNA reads TGTGCCAGCTCGAACCGGGACAGCAATGAGCAGTTCTTC. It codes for CASSNRDSNEQFF.

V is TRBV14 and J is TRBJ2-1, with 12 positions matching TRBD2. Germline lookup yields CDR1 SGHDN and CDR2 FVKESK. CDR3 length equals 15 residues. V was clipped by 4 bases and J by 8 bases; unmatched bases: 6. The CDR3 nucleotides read TGTGCCAGCAGCCCCCAGGGACTAGCGGGCTATGAGCAGTTCTTC. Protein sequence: CASSPQGLAGYEQFF.

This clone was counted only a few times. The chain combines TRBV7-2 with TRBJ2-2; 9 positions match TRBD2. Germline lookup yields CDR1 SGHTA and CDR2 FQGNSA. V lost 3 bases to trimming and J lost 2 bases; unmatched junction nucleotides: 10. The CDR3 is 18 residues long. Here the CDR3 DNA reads TGTGCCAGCAGCTTTACCCCGCTGACTAGCGGAAACACCGGGGAGCTGTTTTTT. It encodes CASSFTPLTSGNTGELFF.

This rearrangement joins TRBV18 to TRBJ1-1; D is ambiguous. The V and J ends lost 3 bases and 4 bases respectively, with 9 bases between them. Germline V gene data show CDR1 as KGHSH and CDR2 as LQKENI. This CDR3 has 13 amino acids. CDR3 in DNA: TGTGCCAGCTCACCGGTAGAGTCCACTGAAGCTTTCTTT. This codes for CASSPVESTEAFF.

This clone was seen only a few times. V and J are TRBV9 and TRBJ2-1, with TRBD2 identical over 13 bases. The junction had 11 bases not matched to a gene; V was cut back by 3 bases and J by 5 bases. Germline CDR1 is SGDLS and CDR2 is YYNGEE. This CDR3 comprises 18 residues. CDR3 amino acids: CASSAPRLAGGPNNEQFF. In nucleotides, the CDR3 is TGTGCCAGCAGCGCCCCGCGACTAGCGGGAGGACCTAACAATGAGCAGTTCTTC.

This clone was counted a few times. DNA for the CDR3: TGCGCCAGCAGCCCTATTCTAGCGGGGGCGGAGACCCAGTACTTC. As protein: CASSPILAGAETQYF. This chain uses TRBV5-1 with TRBJ2-5; 10 bases agree with TRBD2. V lost 4 bases, J lost 5 bases, and 8 bases stayed unmatched. The CDR3 is made up of 15 amino acids. Germline V gene sequence: CDR1 SGHRS, CDR2 YFSETQ.

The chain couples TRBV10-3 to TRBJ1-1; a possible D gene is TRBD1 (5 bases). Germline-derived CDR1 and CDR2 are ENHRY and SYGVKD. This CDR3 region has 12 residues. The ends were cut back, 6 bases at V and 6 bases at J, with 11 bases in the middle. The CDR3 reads CAISLGLAEAFF. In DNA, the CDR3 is TGTGCCATCAGCCTGGGACTAGCTGAAGCTTTCTTT.

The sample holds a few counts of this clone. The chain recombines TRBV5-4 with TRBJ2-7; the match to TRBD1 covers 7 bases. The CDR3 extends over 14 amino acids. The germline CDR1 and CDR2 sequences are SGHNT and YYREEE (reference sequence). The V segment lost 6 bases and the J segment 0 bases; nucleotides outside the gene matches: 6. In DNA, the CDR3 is TGTGCCAGCACCTTCCGGGACAGCTCCTACGAGCAGTACTTC. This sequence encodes CASTFRDSSYEQYF.

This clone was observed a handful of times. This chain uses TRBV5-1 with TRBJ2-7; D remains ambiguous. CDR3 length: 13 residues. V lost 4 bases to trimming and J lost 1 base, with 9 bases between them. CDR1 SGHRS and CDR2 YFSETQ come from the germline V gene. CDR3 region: CASSRERSYEQYF. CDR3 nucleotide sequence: TGCGCCAGCAGCCGCGAACGGTCCTACGAGCAGTACTTC.

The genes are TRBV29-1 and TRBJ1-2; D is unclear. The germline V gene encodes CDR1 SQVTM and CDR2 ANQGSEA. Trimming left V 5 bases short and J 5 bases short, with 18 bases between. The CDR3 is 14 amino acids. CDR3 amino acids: CSVSGSIQLYGYTF. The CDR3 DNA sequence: TGCAGCGTTTCCGGGTCGATCCAATTATATGGCTACACCTTC.

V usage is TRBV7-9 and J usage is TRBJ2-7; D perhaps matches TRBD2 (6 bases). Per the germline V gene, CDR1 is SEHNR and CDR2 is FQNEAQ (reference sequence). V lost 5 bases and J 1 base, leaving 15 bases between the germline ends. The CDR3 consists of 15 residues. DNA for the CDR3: TGTGCCAGCAGCCCCGGAGCTAGCGTTTCCTACGAGCAGTACTTC. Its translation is CASSPGASVSYEQYF.

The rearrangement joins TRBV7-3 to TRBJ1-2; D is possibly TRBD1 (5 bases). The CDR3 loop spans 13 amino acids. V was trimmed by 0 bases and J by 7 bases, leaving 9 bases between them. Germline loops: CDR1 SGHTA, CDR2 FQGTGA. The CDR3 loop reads CASSLTSDSGYTF. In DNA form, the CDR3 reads TGTGCCAGCAGCTTAACGTCCGACAGTGGCTACACCTTC.

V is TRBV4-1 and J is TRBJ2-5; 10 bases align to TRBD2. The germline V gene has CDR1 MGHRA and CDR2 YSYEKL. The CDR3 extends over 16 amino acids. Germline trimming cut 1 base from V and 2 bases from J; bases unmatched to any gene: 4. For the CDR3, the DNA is TGCGCCAGCAGCCAAGCTGGACTAGCGGCACAAGAGACCCAGTACTTC. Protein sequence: CASSQAGLAAQETQYF.

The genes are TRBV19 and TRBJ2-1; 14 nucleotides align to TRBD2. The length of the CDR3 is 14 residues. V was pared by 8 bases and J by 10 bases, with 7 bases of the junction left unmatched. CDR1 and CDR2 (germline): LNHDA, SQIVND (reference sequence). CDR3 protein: CASSGTSGSGEQFF. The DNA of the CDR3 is TGTGCCAGTTCCGGGACTAGCGGGAGTGGCGAGCAGTTCTTC.

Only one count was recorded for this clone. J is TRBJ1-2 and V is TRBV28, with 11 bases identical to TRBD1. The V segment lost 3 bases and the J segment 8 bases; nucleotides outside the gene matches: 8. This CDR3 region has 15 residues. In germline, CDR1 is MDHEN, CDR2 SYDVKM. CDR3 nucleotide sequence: TGTGCCAGCAGTTTGCCGGGACAGGGGGTAGAAGGCTACACCTTC. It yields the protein CASSLPGQGVEGYTF.

The CDR3 sequence: CAWSQGDYGYTF. The CDR3 nucleotides read TGTGCCTGGAGTCAGGGGGACTATGGCTACACCTTC. This chain uses TRBV30 with TRBJ1-2, with TRBD1 matching 7 bases. This CDR3 comprises 12 residues. The germline V gene has CDR1 GTSNPN and CDR2 SVGIG (reference sequence). J lost 3 bases, V lost 2 bases, and 0 bases had no gene match.

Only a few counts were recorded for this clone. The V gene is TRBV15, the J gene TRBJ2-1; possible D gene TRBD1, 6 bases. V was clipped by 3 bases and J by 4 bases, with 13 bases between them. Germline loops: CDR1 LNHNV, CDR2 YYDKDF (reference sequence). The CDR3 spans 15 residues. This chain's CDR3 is CATSSTGKGYNEQFF. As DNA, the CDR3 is TGTGCCACCAGCAGTACAGGGAAGGGGTACAATGAGCAGTTCTTC. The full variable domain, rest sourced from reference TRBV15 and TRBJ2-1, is DAMVIQNPRYQVTQFGKPVTLSCSQTLNHNVMYWYQQKSSQAPKLLFHYYDKDFNNEADTPDNFQSRRPNTSFCFLDIRSPGLGDTAMYLCATSSTGKGYNEQFFGPGTRLTVL.

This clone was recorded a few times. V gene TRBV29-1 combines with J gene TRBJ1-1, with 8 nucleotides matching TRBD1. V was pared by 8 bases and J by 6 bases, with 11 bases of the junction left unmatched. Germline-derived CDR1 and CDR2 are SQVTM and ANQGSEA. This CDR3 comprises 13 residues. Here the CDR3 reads CSSRQGTFPEAFF. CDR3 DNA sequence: TGCAGCTCCCGACAGGGGACTTTTCCTGAAGCTTTCTTT.

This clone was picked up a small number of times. CDR3: CASSLGGPLSYTF. CDR3 sequence (DNA): TGTGCCAGCAGCTTGGGTGGGCCCCTTAGCTACACCTTC. The gene calls are TRBV7-9 and TRBJ1-2; D remains ambiguous. V gave up 3 bases and J gave up 9 bases, with 14 bases separating them. This CDR3 region has 13 residues. Germline loops: CDR1 SEHNR, CDR2 FQNEAQ (reference sequence). The entire variable domain, with the rest obtained from reference TRBV7-9 and TRBJ1-2, is as follows: DTGVSQNPRHKITKRGQNVTFRCDPISEHNRLYWYRQTLGQGPEFLTYFQNEAQLEKSRLLSDRFSAERPKGSFSTLEIQRTEQGDSAMYLCASSLGGPLSYTFGSGTRLTVV.

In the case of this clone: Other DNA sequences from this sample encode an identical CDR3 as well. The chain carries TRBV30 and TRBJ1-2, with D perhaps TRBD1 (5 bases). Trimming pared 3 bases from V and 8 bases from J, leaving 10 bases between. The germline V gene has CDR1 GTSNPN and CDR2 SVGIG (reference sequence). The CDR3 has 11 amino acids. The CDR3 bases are TGTGCCTGGAGCGCGGGGGGGGGCTACACCTTC. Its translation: CAWSAGGGYTF.

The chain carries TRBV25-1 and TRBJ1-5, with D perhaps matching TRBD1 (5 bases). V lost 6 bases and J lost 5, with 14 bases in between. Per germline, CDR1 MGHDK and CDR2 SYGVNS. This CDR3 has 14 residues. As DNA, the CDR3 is TGTGCCAGCAGCCCTCTGGGGGGGGATCAGCCCCAGCATTTT. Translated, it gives CASSPLGGDQPQHF. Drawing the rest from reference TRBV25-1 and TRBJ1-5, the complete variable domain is EADIYQTPRYLVIGTGKKITLECSQTMGHDKMYWYQQDPGMELHLIHYSYGVNSTEKGDLSSESTVSRIRTEHFPLTLESARPSHTSQYLCASSPLGGDQPQHFGDGTRLSIL.

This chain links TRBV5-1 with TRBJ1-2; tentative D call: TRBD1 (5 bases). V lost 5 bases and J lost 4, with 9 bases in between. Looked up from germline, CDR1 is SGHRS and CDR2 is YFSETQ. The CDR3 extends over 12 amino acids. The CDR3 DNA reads TGCGCCAGCAGTTATGACAGCTATGGCTACACCTTC. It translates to CASSYDSYGYTF.

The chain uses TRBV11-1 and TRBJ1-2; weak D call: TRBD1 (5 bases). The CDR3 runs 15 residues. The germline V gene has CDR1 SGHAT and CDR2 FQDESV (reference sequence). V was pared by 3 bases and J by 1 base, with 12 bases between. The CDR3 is CASSFGGARNYGYTF. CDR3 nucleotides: TGTGCCAGCAGCTTCGGAGGGGCGCGTAACTATGGCTACACCTTC.

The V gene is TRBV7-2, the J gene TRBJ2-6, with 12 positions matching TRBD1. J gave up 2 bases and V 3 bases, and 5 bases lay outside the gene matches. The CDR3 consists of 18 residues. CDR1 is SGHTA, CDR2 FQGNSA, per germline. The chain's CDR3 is CASSFPGQGAAGANVLTF. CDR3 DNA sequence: TGTGCCAGCAGCTTTCCGGGACAGGGGGCAGCTGGGGCCAACGTCCTGACTTTC.

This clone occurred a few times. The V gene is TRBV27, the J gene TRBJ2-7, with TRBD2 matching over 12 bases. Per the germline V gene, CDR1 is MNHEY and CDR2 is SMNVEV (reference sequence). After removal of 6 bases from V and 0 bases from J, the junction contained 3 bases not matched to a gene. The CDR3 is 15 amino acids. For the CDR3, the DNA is TGTGCCAGCAGCAGGACTAGCGGGGCCTCCTACGAGCAGTACTTC. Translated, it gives CASSRTSGASYEQYF.